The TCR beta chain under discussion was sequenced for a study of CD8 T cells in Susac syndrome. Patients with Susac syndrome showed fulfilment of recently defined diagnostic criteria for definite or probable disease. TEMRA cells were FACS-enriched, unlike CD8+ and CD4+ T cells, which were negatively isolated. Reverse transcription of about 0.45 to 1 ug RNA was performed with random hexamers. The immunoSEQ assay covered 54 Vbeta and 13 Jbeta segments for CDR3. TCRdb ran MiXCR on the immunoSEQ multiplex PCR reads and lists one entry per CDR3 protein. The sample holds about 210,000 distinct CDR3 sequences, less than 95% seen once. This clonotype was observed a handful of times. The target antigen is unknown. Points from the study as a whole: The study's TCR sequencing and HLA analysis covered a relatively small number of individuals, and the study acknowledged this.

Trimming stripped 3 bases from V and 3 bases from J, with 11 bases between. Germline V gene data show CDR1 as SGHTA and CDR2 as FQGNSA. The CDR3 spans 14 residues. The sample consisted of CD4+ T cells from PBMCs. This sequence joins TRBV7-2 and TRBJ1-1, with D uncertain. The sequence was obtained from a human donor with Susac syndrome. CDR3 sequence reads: CASSLSPGDTEAFF. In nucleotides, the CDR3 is TGTGCCAGCAGCTTGTCCCCTGGGGACACTGAAGCTTTCTTT. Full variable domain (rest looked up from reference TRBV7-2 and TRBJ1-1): GAGVSQSPSNKVTEKGKDVELRCDPISGHTALYWYRQSLGQGLEFLIYFQGNSAPDKSGLPSDRFSAERTGGSVSTLTIQRTQQEDSAVYLCASSLSPGDTEAFFGQGTRLTVV.